A selection of T cell receptor beta chains follows, all from one sample in a study of human T cells and chemical hapten exposure. MiXCR was run by TCRdb on the RACE reads, yielding one entry per CDR3 protein. This sample has around 380,000 distinct CDR3 sequences, with approximately 5% found just once. Sequencing used whole blood, obtained in connection with sensitization to the hapten diphenylcyclopropenone (DPC). The receptor source for this set is a woman between 18 and 30 years old with alopecia areata. Some clones in this sample may be carry-over from other donors' samples. The CDR3 runs from the conserved cysteine through the conserved F or W. Each record gives: clone size, J gene, D gene, V gene, CDR3 DNA, CDR3 protein. D genes are given only for firm matches. Clone size is shown for a subset of rows, as once, few, many or a class of expanded clone.

many | TRBJ2-7 | - | TRBV4-1 | TGCGCCAGCAGCCAATATGGACAGAGTTCCTACGAGCAGTACTTC | CASSQYGQSSYEQYF
many | TRBJ1-5 | - | TRBV20-1 | TGCAGTGCTAGACACCCAGGTCGGCAGAAGAATCAGCCCCAGCATTTT | CSARHPGRQKNQPQHF
few | TRBJ2-1 | - | TRBV6-2/TRBV6-3 | TGTGCCAGCAGTTACTCGCTTAAGTACTACAATGAGCAGTTCTTC | CASSYSLKYYNEQFF
- | TRBJ2-5 | - | TRBV7-8 | TGTGCCAGCAGCTTAAGGTTGCGGGAGACCCAGTACTTC | CASSLRLRETQYF
many | TRBJ2-3 | - | TRBV7-2 | TGTGCCAGCAGCTTTACCGGACAAAGCACAGATACGCAGTATTTT | CASSFTGQSTDTQYF
many | TRBJ1-5 | - | TRBV6-2/TRBV6-3 | TGTGCCAGCAGAGAAGGGGGGAGCAATCAGCCCCAGCATTTT | CASREGGSNQPQHF
few | TRBJ2-1 | TRBD1 | TRBV6-5 | TGTGCCAGCAGTTTCCGGGACAGACCTTACAATGAGCAGTTCTTC | CASSFRDRPYNEQFF
few | TRBJ1-1 | - | TRBV6-6 | TGTGCCAGCAGATCCGGGAGACCAAACATGAACACTGAAGCTTTCTTT | CASRSGRPNMNTEAFF
few | TRBJ1-1 | - | TRBV5-1 | TGCGCCAGCAGCTTGTGGGGGCGGACTGAAGCTTTCTTT | CASSLWGRTEAFF
few | TRBJ1-2 | - | TRBV25-1 | TGTGCCAGCAGTCGGGGTTTCGTCGGCTACACCTTC | CASSRGFVGYTF
many | TRBJ2-1 | - | TRBV29-1 | TGCAGCGTTGGGCTGTTATACAATGAGCAGTTCTTC | CSVGLLYNEQFF
- | TRBJ1-2 | - | TRBV12-3/TRBV12-4 | TGTGCCAGCACCTATGAGGGAGGGGGCTACACCTTC | CASTYEGGGYTF
- | TRBJ2-5 | TRBD1 | TRBV25-1 | TGTGCCAGCAGTGAGATGACAGGGTCTCAAGAGACCCAGTACTTC | CASSEMTGSQETQYF
many | TRBJ2-2 | - | TRBV2 | TGTGCCAGCAACGAGGAGGCCCTCACCGGGGAGCTGTTTTTT | CASNEEALTGELFF
many | TRBJ1-2 | - | TRBV3-1 | TGTGCCAGCAGCCAAGTTTTTGCATCCAACTATGGCTACACCTTC | CASSQVFASNYGYTF
many | TRBJ2-2 | TRBD1 | TRBV6-5 | TGTGCCAGCAGTTACTATGGGACAGGGAGGGCCGGGGAGCTGTTTTTT | CASSYYGTGRAGELFF
many | TRBJ2-1 | - | TRBV3-1 | TGTGCCAGCAGTCGGGGGGCCGATCGCAATGAGCAGTTCTTC | CASSRGADRNEQFF
few | TRBJ2-3 | TRBD2 | TRBV9 | TGTGCCAGCAGCGTGGGGGGGGAGGCCACAGATACGCAGTATTTT | CASSVGGEATDTQYF
- | TRBJ2-2 | - | TRBV5-1 | TGCGCCAGCAGTAGCCAGGGTACCGGGGAGCTGTTTTTT | CASSSQGTGELFF
many | TRBJ2-7 | - | TRBV12-3/TRBV12-4 | TGTGCCAGCAAACCCCTGGCGGGCTACGAGCAGTACTTC | CASKPLAGYEQYF
- | TRBJ1-2 | - | TRBV7-9 | TGTGCCAGCAGCTTCGGGGAAGCGCCCAATGGCTACACCTTC | CASSFGEAPNGYTF
- | TRBJ2-2 | TRBD1 | TRBV6-5 | TGTGCCAGCAGTTACGGGATTGGGACAGGGGCCACCGGGGAGCTGTTTTTT | CASSYGIGTGATGELFF
many | TRBJ1-5 | - | TRBV12-3/TRBV12-4 | TGTGCCAGCAGTCCTTCGGGGGACAATCAGCCCCAGCATTTT | CASSPSGDNQPQHF
many | TRBJ1-1 | - | TRBV18 | TGTGCCAGCTCACCTTCCCACGCGAAGACTGAAGCTTTCTTT | CASSPSHAKTEAFF
few | TRBJ2-7 | TRBD1 | TRBV7-9 | TGTGCCAGCAGCCAGACAGGGGGCAAAGTTTACGAGCAGTACTTC | CASSQTGGKVYEQYF
many | TRBJ1-2 | - | TRBV7-2 | TGTGCCAGCAGCTCCTGGGAAGCGACGAAGGGCTACACCTTC | CASSSWEATKGYTF
few | TRBJ2-1 | TRBD1 | TRBV7-2 | TGTGCCAGCAGCCTTCCGACAGGGGTTAAGAATGAGCAGTTCTTC | CASSLPTGVKNEQFF
- | TRBJ1-1 | - | TRBV27 | TGTGCCAGTATTGGGGAGGTGGGGAACACTGAAGCTTTCTTT | CASIGEVGNTEAFF
- | TRBJ2-3 | TRBD1 | TRBV5-1 | TGCGCCAGCAGCCGACAGGGGGCCGGTGCAGATACGCAGTATTTT | CASSRQGAGADTQYF
many | TRBJ2-3 | - | TRBV6-5 | TGTGCCAGCAGTTACGGTCGGGCAGATACGCAGTATTTT | CASSYGRADTQYF
many | TRBJ2-3 | - | TRBV6-2/TRBV6-3 | TGTGCCAGCAAAGAGCCCCTATCAGTCAGTACGCAGTATTTT | CASKEPLSVSTQYF
- | TRBJ1-6 | - | TRBV6-2/TRBV6-3 | TGTGCCAGCAGTTACAATTGGGGCTCCTCAACCGGGTCACCCCTCCACTTT | CASSYNWGSSTGSPLHF
many | TRBJ2-5 | - | TRBV7-2 | TGTGCCAGCAGCTTAGGGACAGCCCGAGAGACCCAGTACTTC | CASSLGTARETQYF
- | TRBJ2-1 | - | TRBV3-1 | TGTGCCAGCAGCTTTCACGGGAGCTCCTACAATGAGCAGTTCTTC | CASSFHGSSYNEQFF
few | TRBJ1-2 | TRBD1 | TRBV27 | TGTGCCAGCAGTTCGACAGGGGGCGTCTATGGCTACACCTTC | CASSSTGGVYGYTF
few | TRBJ2-7 | - | TRBV5-4 | TGTGCCAGCAGCTTGGTAGAACAGGAAGACGGAGAGCAGTACTTC | CASSLVEQEDGEQYF
few | TRBJ2-2 | - | TRBV20-1 | TGCAGTGCTAGTCGTCAATCGAACACCGGGGAGCTGTTTTTT | CSASRQSNTGELFF
- | TRBJ2-7 | - | TRBV10-3 | TGTGCCATCAGTGAGTCTTTGGCAGGTGGCACGGAGCAGTACTTC | CAISESLAGGTEQYF
many | TRBJ2-3 | TRBD2 | TRBV20-1 | TGCAGTGCTCATAGCGGGGGGGCGGCAGATACGCAGTATTTT | CSAHSGGAADTQYF
few | TRBJ2-7 | TRBD1 | TRBV11-2 | TGTGCCAGCAGCTTAGTAGGGGGCCCAACCTACGAGCAGTACTTC | CASSLVGGPTYEQYF
many | TRBJ2-1 | - | TRBV6-2/TRBV6-3 | TGTGCCAGCAGTACTCACCCCCCGGTAACGAACAATGAGCAGTTCTTC | CASSTHPPVTNNEQFF
few | TRBJ2-7 | TRBD2 | TRBV14 | TGTGCCAGCAGCCGGGGTAAACCGGGACTAGCCTACGAGCAGTACTTC | CASSRGKPGLAYEQYF
many | TRBJ1-6 | - | TRBV20-1 | TGCAGTGCCCGAGGGGACCCGGGCTCACCCCTCCACTTT | CSARGDPGSPLHF
few | TRBJ1-1 | - | TRBV12-3/TRBV12-4 | TGTGCCAGCAGCCTACAGGGATGGGGTGAAGCTTTCTTT | CASSLQGWGEAFF